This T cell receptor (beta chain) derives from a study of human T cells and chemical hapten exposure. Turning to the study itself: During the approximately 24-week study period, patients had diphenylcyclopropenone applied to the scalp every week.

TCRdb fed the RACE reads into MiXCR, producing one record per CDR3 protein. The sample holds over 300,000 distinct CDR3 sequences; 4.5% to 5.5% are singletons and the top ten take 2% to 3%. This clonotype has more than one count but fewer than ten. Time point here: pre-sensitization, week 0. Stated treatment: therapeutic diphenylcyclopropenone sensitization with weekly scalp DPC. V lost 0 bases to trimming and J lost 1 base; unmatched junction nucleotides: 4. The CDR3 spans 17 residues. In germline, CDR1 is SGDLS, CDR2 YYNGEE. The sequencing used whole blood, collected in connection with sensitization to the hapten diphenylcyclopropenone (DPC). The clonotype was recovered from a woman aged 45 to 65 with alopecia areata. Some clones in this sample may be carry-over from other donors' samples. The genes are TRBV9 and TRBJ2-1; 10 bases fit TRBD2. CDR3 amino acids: CASSVGSSGSSYNEQFF. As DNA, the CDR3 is TGTGCCAGCAGCGTAGGGTCTAGCGGGAGTTCCTACAATGAGCAGTTCTTC.